The rows below give T cell receptor beta chains drawn from one sample of a study of shared clonotypes between healthy human individuals. The method was immunoSEQ multiplex PCR; TCRdb's version includes in-frame clones alone and lacks a portion of them. The sample records about 1 million clones, approximately 68% being singletons. Sequences were obtained from memory CD4+ T cells sorted from blood. The source is a man younger than 30 in good health. The CDR3 runs from the conserved cysteine through the conserved F or W. Fields, in order: J gene, V gene, D gene, clone size, CDR3 protein, CDR3 DNA. The D gene is left open where the match is weak. Part of the rows lack a size; the others show once, few, many or a class for expanded clones.

TRBJ2-1 | TRBV5-1 | NA | NA | CASRSVGVHEQFF | TGCGCCAGCCGGAGCGTGGGGGTCCATGAGCAGTTCTTC
TRBJ1-6 | TRBV11-2 | NA | once | CASSFSGRDNSPLHF | TGTGCCAGCAGCTTTTCAGGGCGGGATAATTCACCCCTCCACTTT
TRBJ2-7 | TRBV4-1 | NA | NA | CASSQNYEQYF | TGCGCCAGCAGCCAAAATTACGAGCAGTACTTC
TRBJ2-7 | TRBV28 | NA | NA | CASSPNRDEQYF | TGTGCCAGCAGCCCGAACAGGGACGAGCAGTACTTC
TRBJ1-2 | TRBV5-1 | NA | NA | CASSLFAGKDYGYTF | TGCGCCAGCAGCTTGTTTGCGGGCAAAGACTATGGCTACACCTTC
TRBJ2-2 | TRBV5-1 | NA | NA | CASSSTGGDTGELFF | TGCGCCAGCAGCTCTACAGGGGGGGACACCGGGGAGCTGTTTTTT
TRBJ2-6 | TRBV5-4 | NA | few | CASSLESGANVLTF | TGTGCCAGCAGCTTGGAATCTGGGGCCAACGTCCTGACTTTC
TRBJ1-3 | TRBV28 | TRBD1 | NA | CASSLGGTGRNTIYF | TGTGCCAGCAGTTTAGGGGGGACAGGGCGAAACACCATATATTTT
TRBJ1-6 | TRBV7-2 | TRBD1 | NA | CASSPFQGAKSPLHF | TGTGCCAGCAGCCCCTTTCAGGGGGCAAAGTCACCCCTCCACTTT
TRBJ1-4 | TRBV30 | NA | once | CAWSPRNEKLFF | TGTGCCTGGAGTCCTCGAAATGAAAAACTGTTTTTT
TRBJ1-2 | TRBV27 | NA | NA | CASSLSAAYGYTF | TGTGCCAGCAGTTTATCTGCTGCCTATGGCTACACCTTC
TRBJ2-5 | TRBV15 | NA | NA | CATSRDRGAQETQYF | TGTGCCACCAGCAGAGATAGGGGGGCCCAAGAGACCCAGTACTTC
TRBJ2-5 | TRBV5-6 | TRBD1 | NA | CASSLFGTGGTETQYF | TGTGCCAGCAGCTTGTTCGGGACAGGGGGCACAGAGACCCAGTACTTC
TRBJ1-2 | TRBV19 | NA | NA | CASSSAGLTGADYGYTF | TGTGCCAGTAGTTCGGCCGGCTTGACAGGCGCGGACTATGGCTACACCTTC
TRBJ2-7 | TRBV5-5 | NA | NA | CASSPRMAGEQYF | TGTGCCAGCAGCCCCCGTATGGCGGGCGAGCAGTACTTC
TRBJ2-5 | TRBV5-6 | NA | NA | CASSFVKQTQYF | TGTGCCAGCAGCTTCGTAAAACAGACCCAGTACTTC
TRBJ1-6 | TRBV6-5 | TRBD1 | NA | CASSYSTGGNNSPLHF | TGTGCCAGCAGTTACTCTACAGGGGGGAATAATTCACCCCTCCACTTT
TRBJ2-7 | TRBV18 | NA | NA | CASSPGAGDIYEQYF | TGTGCCAGCTCACCAGGGGCGGGGGACATTTACGAGCAGTACTTC
TRBJ2-2 | TRBV5-1 | NA | NA | CASSLGQRRGELFF | TGCGCCAGCAGCTTAGGACAGCGTCGTGGAGAGCTGTTTTTT
TRBJ2-7 | TRBV11-2 | NA | once | CASSLVSSAFSSPYEQYF | TGTGCCAGCAGCTTAGTTAGCTCGGCGTTCTCCTCTCCCTACGAGCAGTACTTC
TRBJ2-1 | TRBV5-1 | NA | NA | CASSPRVARAYNEQFF | TGCGCCAGCAGCCCCCGGGTAGCGCGGGCCTACAATGAGCAGTTCTTC
TRBJ2-2 | TRBV7-7 | NA | NA | CASSPGTGELFF | TGTGCTAGCAGCCCTGGGACCGGGGAGCTGTTTTTT
TRBJ1-1 | TRBV5-1 | TRBD1 | NA | CASSFEGGKAFF | TGCGCCAGCAGCTTTGAAGGGGGCAAAGCTTTCTTT
TRBJ2-1 | TRBV7-2 | TRBD2 | few | CASSPRASGRVNEQFF | TGTGCCAGCAGTCCGCGTGCCAGCGGGAGGGTCAATGAGCAGTTCTTC
TRBJ2-5 | TRBV25-1 | NA | NA | CASSELGFQETQYF | TGTGCCAGCAGTGAATTGGGGTTTCAAGAGACCCAGTACTTC
TRBJ2-1 | TRBV30 | TRBD2 | NA | CAWRAGGSWSYNEQFF | TGTGCCTGGAGAGCGGGAGGGTCTTGGAGCTACAATGAGCAGTTCTTC
TRBJ1-2 | TRBV7-2 | NA | NA | CASSLRQAFQGYTF | TGTGCCAGCAGCCTCAGACAGGCTTTTCAGGGCTACACCTTC
TRBJ2-3 | TRBV5-4 | NA | few | CASSPPNTDTQYF | TGTGCCAGCAGCCCCCCAAACACAGATACGCAGTATTTT
TRBJ1-2 | TRBV5-1 | TRBD1 | NA | CASSSFAGQGYGYTF | TGCGCCAGCAGCTCCTTCGCCGGACAGGGTTATGGCTACACCTTC